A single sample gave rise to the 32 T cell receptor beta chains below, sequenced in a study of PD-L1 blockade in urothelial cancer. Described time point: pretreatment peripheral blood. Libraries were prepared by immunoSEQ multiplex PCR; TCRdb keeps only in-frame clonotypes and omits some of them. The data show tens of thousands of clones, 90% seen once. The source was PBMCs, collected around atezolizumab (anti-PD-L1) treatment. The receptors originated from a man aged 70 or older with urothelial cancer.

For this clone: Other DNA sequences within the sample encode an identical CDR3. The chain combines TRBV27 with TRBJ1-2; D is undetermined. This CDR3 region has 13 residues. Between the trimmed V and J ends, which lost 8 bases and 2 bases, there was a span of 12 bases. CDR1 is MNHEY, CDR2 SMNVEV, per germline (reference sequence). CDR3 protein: CASSVEGNYGYTF. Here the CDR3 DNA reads TGTGCCAGCTCGGTGGAGGGAAACTATGGCTACACCTTC.

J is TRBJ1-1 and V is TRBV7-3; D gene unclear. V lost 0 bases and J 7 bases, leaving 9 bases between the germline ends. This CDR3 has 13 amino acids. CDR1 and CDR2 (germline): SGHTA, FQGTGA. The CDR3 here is CASSLTPSGEAFF. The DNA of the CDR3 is TGTGCCAGCAGCTTAACCCCATCAGGTGAAGCTTTCTTT.

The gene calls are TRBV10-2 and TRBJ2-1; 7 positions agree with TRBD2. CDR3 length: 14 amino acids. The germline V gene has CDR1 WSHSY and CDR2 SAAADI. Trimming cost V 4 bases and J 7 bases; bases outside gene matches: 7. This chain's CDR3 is CASSVGGSRNEQFF. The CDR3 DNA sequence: TGCGCCAGCAGTGTTGGCGGGAGCAGGAATGAGCAGTTCTTC.

CDR3 in amino acids: CASSGGGTSGAVYEQYF. For the CDR3, the DNA is TGTGCCAGCAGTGGGGGGGGGACTAGCGGGGCAGTGTACGAGCAGTACTTC. This chain uses TRBV27 with TRBJ2-7; 13 bases are shared with TRBD2. V lost 5 bases, J lost 4 bases, and 11 bases stayed unmatched. From germline, CDR1 is MNHEY and CDR2 SMNVEV (reference sequence). CDR3 length: 17 residues.

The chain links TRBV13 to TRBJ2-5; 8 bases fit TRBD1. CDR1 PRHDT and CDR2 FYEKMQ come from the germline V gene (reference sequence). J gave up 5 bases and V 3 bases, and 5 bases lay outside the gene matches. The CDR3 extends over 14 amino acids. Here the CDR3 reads CASSFRQGAETQYF. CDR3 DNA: TGTGCCAGCAGCTTTCGGCAGGGGGCCGAGACCCAGTACTTC.

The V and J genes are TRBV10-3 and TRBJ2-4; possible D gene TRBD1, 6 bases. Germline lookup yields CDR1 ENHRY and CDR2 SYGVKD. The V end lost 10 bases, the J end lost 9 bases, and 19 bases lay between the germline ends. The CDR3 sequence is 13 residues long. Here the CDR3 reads CATPGQTTAIQYF. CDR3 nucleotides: TGTGCCACCCCCGGACAGACCACCGCCATTCAGTACTTC.

The CDR3 reads CASSWRTGSVDGYTF. In DNA form, the CDR3 reads TGTGCCAGCAGTTGGCGGACAGGGTCGGTTGATGGCTACACCTTC. This chain joins TRBV6-5 and TRBJ1-2; TRBD1 agrees at 8 bases. V lost 4 bases to trimming and J lost 6 bases; unmatched junction nucleotides: 10. Germline assignment: CDR1 MNHEY and CDR2 SVGAGI. This CDR3 is 15 amino acids long.

The chain's CDR3 is CASSQDMVGGSSYNEQFF. CDR3 DNA: TGCGCCAGCAGCCAAGATATGGTGGGGGGGAGCTCCTACAATGAGCAGTTCTTC. The chain links TRBV4-1 to TRBJ2-1; 7 nucleotides match TRBD2. The germline gives CDR1 MGHRA, CDR2 YSYEKL. Trimming cost V 0 bases and J 0 bases; bases outside gene matches: 8. CDR3 length equals 18 residues.

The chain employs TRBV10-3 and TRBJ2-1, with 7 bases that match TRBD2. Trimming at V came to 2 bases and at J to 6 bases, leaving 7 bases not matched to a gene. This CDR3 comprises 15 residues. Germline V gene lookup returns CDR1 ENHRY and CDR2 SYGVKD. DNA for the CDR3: TGTGCCATCAGTGAGCGTGAGGGGACTACCAATGAGCAGTTCTTC. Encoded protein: CAISEREGTTNEQFF.

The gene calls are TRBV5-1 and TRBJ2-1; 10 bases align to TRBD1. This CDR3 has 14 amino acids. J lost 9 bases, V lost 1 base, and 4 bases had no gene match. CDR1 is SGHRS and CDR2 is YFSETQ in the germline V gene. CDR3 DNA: TGCGCCAGCAGCTTGCGACAGGGGGCGGTTGAGCAGTTCTTC. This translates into CASSLRQGAVEQFF. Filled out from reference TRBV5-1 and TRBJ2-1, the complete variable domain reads KAGVTQTPRYLIKTRGQQVTLSCSPISGHRSVSWYQQTPGQGLQFLFEYFSETQRNKGNFPGRFSGRQFSNSRSEMNVSTLELGDSALYLCASSLRQGAVEQFFGPGTRLTVL.

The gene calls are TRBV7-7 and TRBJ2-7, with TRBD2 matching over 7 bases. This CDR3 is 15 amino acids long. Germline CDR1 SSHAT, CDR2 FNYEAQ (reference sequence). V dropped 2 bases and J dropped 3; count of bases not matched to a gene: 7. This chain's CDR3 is CASSLMGTTLYEQYF. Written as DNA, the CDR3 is TGTGCCAGCAGCTTAATGGGGACTACTCTCTACGAGCAGTACTTC.

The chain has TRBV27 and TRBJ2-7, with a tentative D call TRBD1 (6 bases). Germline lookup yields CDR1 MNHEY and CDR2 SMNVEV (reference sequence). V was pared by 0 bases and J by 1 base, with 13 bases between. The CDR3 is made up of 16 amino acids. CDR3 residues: CASSLSHGTISYEQYF. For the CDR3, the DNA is TGTGCCAGCAGTTTATCGCACGGGACAATTTCCTACGAGCAGTACTTC.

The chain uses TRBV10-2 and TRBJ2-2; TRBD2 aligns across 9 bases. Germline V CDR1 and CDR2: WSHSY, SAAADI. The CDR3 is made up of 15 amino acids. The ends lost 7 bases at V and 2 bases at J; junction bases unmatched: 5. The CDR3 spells CASTVAGVNTGELFF. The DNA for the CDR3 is TGCGCCAGCACCGTAGCGGGAGTTAACACCGGGGAGCTGTTTTTT.

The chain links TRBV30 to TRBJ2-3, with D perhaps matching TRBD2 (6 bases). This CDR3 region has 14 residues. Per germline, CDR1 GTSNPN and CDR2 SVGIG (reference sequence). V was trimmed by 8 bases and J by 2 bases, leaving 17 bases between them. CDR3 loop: CASARLVPTDTQYF. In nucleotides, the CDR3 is TGTGCCAGCGCTCGACTAGTACCCACAGATACGCAGTATTTT.

CDR3 bases: TGTGCCAGCAGTTTTGACAGGGGGCAGGCTGGCTACACCTTC. Amino acid sequence: CASSFDRGQAGYTF. The gene calls are TRBV28 and TRBJ1-2, with 10 bases lining up with TRBD1. From germline, CDR1 is MDHEN and CDR2 SYDVKM. The CDR3 runs 14 residues. V was clipped by 3 bases and J by 7 bases; unmatched bases: 5.

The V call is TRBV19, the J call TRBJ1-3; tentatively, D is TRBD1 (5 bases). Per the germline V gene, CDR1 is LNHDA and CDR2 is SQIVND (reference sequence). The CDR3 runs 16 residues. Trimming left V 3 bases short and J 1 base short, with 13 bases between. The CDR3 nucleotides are TGTGCCAGTAGTATTTGGAAGGGGCCGTCTGGAAACACCATATATTTT. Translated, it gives CASSIWKGPSGNTIYF.

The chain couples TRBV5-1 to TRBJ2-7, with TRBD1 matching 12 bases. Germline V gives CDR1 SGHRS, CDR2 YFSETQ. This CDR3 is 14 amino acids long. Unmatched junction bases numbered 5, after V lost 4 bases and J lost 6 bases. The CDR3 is CASSVGQGAGEQYF. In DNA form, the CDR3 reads TGCGCCAGCAGCGTGGGACAGGGGGCAGGCGAGCAGTACTTC.

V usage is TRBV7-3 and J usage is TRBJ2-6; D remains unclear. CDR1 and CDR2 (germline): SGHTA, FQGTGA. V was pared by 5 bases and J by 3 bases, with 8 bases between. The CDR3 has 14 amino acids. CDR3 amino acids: CASSDPYGANVLTF. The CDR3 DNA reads TGTGCCAGCAGCGATCCCTATGGGGCCAACGTCCTGACTTTC.

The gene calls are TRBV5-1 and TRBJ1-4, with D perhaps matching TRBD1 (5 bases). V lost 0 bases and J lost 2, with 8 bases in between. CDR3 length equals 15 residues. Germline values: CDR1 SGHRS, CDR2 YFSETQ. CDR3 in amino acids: CASSLVGPTNEKLFF. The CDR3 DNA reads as TGCGCCAGCAGCTTGGTGGGGCCGACTAATGAAAAACTGTTTTTT.

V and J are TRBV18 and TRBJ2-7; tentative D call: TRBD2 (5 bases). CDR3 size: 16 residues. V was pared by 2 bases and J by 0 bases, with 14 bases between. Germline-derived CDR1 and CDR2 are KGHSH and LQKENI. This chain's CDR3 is CASSPFGPGNSYEQYF. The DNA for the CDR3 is TGTGCCAGCTCACCATTCGGGCCGGGAAACTCCTACGAGCAGTACTTC.

The CDR3 sequence: CASSQRGIGSGNTIYF. The CDR3 nucleotides are TGTGCCAGCTCACAAAGGGGTATTGGCTCTGGAAACACCATATATTTT. This sequence joins TRBV18 and TRBJ1-3; D possibly corresponds to TRBD1 (5 bases). The CDR3 has 16 amino acids. Deletions cut 4 bases from V and 0 bases from J, with 13 bases between. CDR1 is KGHSH and CDR2 is LQKENI in the germline V gene.

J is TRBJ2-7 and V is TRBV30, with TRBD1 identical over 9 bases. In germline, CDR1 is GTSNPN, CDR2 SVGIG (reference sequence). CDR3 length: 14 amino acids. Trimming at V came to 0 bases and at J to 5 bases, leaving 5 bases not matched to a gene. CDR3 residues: CAWSVGQGSDEQYF. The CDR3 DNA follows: TGTGCCTGGAGTGTGGGACAGGGAAGCGACGAGCAGTACTTC.

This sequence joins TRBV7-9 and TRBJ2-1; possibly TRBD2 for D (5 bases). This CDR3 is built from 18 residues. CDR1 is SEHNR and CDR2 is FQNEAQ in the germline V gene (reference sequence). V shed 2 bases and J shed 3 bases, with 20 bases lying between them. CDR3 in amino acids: CASSLYVSVGSIYNEQFF. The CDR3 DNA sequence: TGTGCCAGCAGCTTATACGTTTCCGTGGGGAGTATCTACAATGAGCAGTTCTTC.

Written as DNA, the CDR3 is TGTGCCAGCAGTTTAAACAGGAATCAGCCCCAGCATTTT. This sequence encodes CASSLNRNQPQHF. V is TRBV28 and J is TRBJ1-5, with TRBD1 as a possible D gene (5 bases). CDR1 and CDR2 from the germline V gene are MDHEN and SYDVKM. Trimming removed 2 bases from V and 4 bases from J, with 6 bases in between. CDR3 length equals 13 residues.

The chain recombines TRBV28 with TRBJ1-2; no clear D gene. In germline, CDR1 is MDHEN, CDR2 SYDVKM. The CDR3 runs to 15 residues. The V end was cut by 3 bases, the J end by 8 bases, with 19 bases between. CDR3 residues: CASSFLVEDTGGYTF. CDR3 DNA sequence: TGTGCCAGCAGTTTTCTCGTTGAGGATACCGGGGGCTACACCTTC.

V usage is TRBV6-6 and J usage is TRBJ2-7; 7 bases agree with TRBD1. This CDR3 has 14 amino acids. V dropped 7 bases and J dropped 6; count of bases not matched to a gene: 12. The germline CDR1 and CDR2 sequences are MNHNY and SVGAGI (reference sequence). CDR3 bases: TGTGCCAGCACCCCGACAGGGTCCCTTGGCGAGCAGTACTTC. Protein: CASTPTGSLGEQYF.

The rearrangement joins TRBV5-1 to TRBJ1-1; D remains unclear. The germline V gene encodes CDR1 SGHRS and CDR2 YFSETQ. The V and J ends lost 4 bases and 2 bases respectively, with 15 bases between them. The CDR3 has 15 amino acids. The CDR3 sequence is CASSPIHTGNTEAFF. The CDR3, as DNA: TGCGCCAGCAGCCCCATCCACACGGGAAACACTGAAGCTTTCTTT.

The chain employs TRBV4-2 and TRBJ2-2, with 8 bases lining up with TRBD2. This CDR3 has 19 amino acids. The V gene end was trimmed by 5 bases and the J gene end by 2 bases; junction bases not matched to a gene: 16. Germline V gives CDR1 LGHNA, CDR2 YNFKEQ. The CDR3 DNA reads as TGTGCCAGCAGCTCCCAACCATCTAGCGGGTTAAGTAACACCGGGGAGCTGTTTTTT. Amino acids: CASSSQPSSGLSNTGELFF.

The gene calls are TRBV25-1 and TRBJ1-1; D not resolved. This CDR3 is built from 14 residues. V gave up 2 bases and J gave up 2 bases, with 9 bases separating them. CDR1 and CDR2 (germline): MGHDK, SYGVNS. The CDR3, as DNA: TGTGCCAGCAGTGAAATCGGACTTAACACTGAAGCTTTCTTT. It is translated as CASSEIGLNTEAFF.

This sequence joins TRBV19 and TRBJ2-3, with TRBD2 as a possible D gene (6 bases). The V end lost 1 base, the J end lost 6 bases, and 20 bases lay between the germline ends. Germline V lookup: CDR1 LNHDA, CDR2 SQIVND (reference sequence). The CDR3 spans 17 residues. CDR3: CASSIASFGRTQDTQYF. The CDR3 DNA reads TGTGCCAGTAGTATAGCATCTTTTGGGAGGACCCAGGATACGCAGTATTTT.

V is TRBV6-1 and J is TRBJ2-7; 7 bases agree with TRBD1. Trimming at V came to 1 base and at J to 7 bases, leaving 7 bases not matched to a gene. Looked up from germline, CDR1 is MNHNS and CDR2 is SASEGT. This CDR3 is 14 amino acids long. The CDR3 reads CASSEVQGLQEQYF. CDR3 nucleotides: TGTGCCAGCAGTGAAGTACAGGGGCTTCAAGAGCAGTACTTC.

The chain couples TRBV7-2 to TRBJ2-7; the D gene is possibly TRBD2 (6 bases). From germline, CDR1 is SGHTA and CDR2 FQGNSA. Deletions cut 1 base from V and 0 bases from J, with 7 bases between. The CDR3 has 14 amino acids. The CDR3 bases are TGTGCCAGCAGCTTAGTTAGCGGCTCCTACGAGCAGTACTTC. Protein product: CASSLVSGSYEQYF. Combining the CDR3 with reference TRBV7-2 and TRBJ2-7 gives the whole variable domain GAGVSQSPSNKVTEKGKDVELRCDPISGHTALYWYRQSLGQGLEFLIYFQGNSAPDKSGLPSDRFSAERTGGSVSTLTIQRTQQEDSAVYLCASSLVSGSYEQYFGPGTRLTVT.